These 8 T cell receptor beta chains came from one sample sequenced in a study of blood T cell repertoires in COVID-19. The protocol was immunoSEQ multiplex PCR, while the TCRdb copy is restricted to in-frame clones and leaves out a portion. The data show about 120,000 clones, roughly nine tenths seen once. Material for sequencing was peripheral blood. These receptors came from a man aged 70 or older who had recovered from COVID-19.

The V call is TRBV6-1, the J call TRBJ1-1; 7 bases agree with TRBD1. Germline V lookup: CDR1 MNHNS, CDR2 SASEGT. The CDR3 is made up of 14 amino acids. Unmatched junction bases numbered 6, after V lost 3 bases and J lost 5 bases. Here the CDR3 reads CASSDRQGRTEAFF. CDR3 coding DNA: TGTGCCAGCAGTGATCGACAGGGTCGAACTGAAGCTTTCTTT.

The CDR3 protein is CASRAHSGNTIYF. For the CDR3, the DNA is TGTGCCAGCAGGGCCCACTCTGGAAACACCATATATTTT. The chain links TRBV6-5 to TRBJ1-3; D is undetermined. This CDR3 comprises 13 residues. The germline CDR1 and CDR2 sequences are MNHEY and SVGAGI. The ends were cut back, 6 bases at V and 0 bases at J, with 6 bases in the middle.

The J gene is TRBJ2-3, the V gene TRBV27, with 15 bases that match TRBD2. Germline CDR1 and CDR2: MNHEY and SMNVEV (reference sequence). The CDR3 spans 16 residues. V trimming: 6 bases; J trimming: 0 bases; junction bases outside the gene matches: 1. CDR3 sequence: CASRGLAGGSTDTQYF. The CDR3 DNA reads TGTGCCAGCAGGGGACTAGCGGGAGGTAGCACAGATACGCAGTATTTT.

V is TRBV7-3 and J is TRBJ2-7; the match to TRBD2 covers 7 bases. V was clipped by 5 bases and J by 0 bases; unmatched bases: 7. CDR3 length: 15 amino acids. Germline lookup yields CDR1 SGHTA and CDR2 FQGTGA. The CDR3 here is CASSQGLGSSYEQYF. DNA of the CDR3: TGTGCCAGCAGCCAAGGACTAGGAAGCTCCTACGAGCAGTACTTC. Using reference TRBV7-3 and TRBJ2-7 for the parts outside the CDR3, the full variable domain is GAGVSQTPSNKVTEKGKYVELRCDPISGHTALYWYRQSLGQGPEFLIYFQGTGAADDSGLPNDRFFAVRPEGSVSTLKIQRTERGDSAVYLCASSQGLGSSYEQYFGPGTRLTVT.

CDR3 nucleotide sequence: TGTGCCATCAGTGTAGCCATGCGGGAGACCCAGTACTTC. This encodes CAISVAMRETQYF. The chain links TRBV10-3 to TRBJ2-5, with D hard to call. This CDR3 spans 13 amino acids. CDR1 and CDR2 (germline): ENHRY, SYGVKD. Trimming removed 4 bases at V and 5 bases at J, with 11 bases between.

This chain uses TRBV10-3 with TRBJ1-2; the match to TRBD1 covers 7 bases. The germline V gene has CDR1 ENHRY and CDR2 SYGVKD. The CDR3 is made up of 13 amino acids. The V and J ends lost 5 bases and 8 bases, in that order; junction bases with no gene match: 8. The CDR3 nucleotides are TGTGCCATCAGTATTGACAGGGAGCAAGGCTACACCTTC. The encoded protein is CAISIDREQGYTF.

The chain carries TRBV7-2 and TRBJ1-5; D is unclear. Germline CDR1 SGHTA, CDR2 FQGNSA. Trimming removed 1 base from V and 0 bases from J, with 7 bases in between. The CDR3 consists of 15 residues. CDR3 sequence: CASSLVEHSNQPQHF. The DNA of the CDR3 is TGTGCCAGCAGCTTAGTAGAGCATAGCAATCAGCCCCAGCATTTT.

The chain combines TRBV2 with TRBJ1-5, with TRBD1 matching 8 bases. The germline V gene encodes CDR1 SNHLY and CDR2 FYNNEI. J gave up 2 bases and V 4 bases, and 7 bases lay outside the gene matches. The CDR3 runs 16 residues. CDR3 sequence reads: CASSVTGGVGNQPQHF. The CDR3, as DNA: TGTGCCAGCAGTGTTACAGGGGGTGTGGGCAATCAGCCCCAGCATTTT.